These T cell receptor beta chains were read from a single sample in a study of cytomegalovirus exposure and HLA in healthy donors. Profiling relied on immunoSEQ multiplex PCR, and the TCRdb table lists in-frame clones only, not all of them. The repertoire has some 240,000 clones, around 86% of them found once; the top ten carry roughly 2%. The sequenced sample was PBMCs. The origin of the receptors is a woman between 18 and 29 years old in good health and CMV-seropositive. The conserved cysteine and the conserved F or W are not part of the CDR3 here.

TRBJ1-4 | TRBV27 | ASSPRVPNEKLF
TRBJ1-5 | TRBV27 | ASSLRGSRNQPQH
TRBJ2-5 | TRBV5-8 | ASGRALETQY
TRBJ1-2 | TRBV27 | ASSSGQQGINGYT
TRBJ1-2 | TRBV6-1 | ASNDREQSGYT
TRBJ1-2 | TRBV19 | ASSLWTGGVGYT
TRBJ2-1 | TRBV5-1 | ASSLRPGDSYNEQF
TRBJ2-7 | TRBV7-9 | ASSEPTGPSSYEQY
TRBJ2-7 | TRBV4-1 | ASSLPTGSSYEQY
TRBJ1-4 | TRBV7-9 | ASSFTGNNEKLF
TRBJ2-1 | TRBV4-1 | ASSLLAGVVNEQF
TRBJ2-3 | TRBV11-2 | ASSSLAGDLTDTQY
TRBJ1-1 | TRBV27 | ASHRRDYRNTEAF
TRBJ2-3 | TRBV9 | ASSVSTSGLTDTQY
TRBJ2-1 | TRBV4-2 | ASSRISTGLAAVVDEQF
TRBJ2-2 | TRBV27 | ASSFQYLAGELF
TRBJ2-2 | TRBV29-1 | SVVTSGRGWDTGELF